Listed here is a single T cell receptor beta chain. What this receptor recognizes is not known. Base qualities are not recorded, but no much larger clone differs from it by a single base. The donors were healthy, HIV-negative adults who had no recently reported acute infections or vaccinations. Every donor was a Caucasian adult residing in Nashville, Tennessee, USA. CD4+ T cells were enriched by magnetic negative selection; naive cells were then positively selected on CD45RA, and the negative fraction formed the memory subset. Blood was obtained by leukapheresis, after which PBMCs were separated by Ficoll-Histopaque density gradient centrifugation and cryopreserved in liquid nitrogen vapor phase. Purity and quantity of every magnetically sorted T cell population were checked by analytical flow cytometry. Each sorted fraction had its genomic DNA isolated and then quantified by UV absorbance on a Nanodrop 2000c.

Deletion took 5 bases off V and 6 bases off J, with a span of 19 bases between the germline ends. From the cysteine through the phenylalanine, the CDR3 covers 16 amino acids. The retained sequence is limited to the CDR3, 48 bases, with the frame set at the first base. CDR1 SGHTA and CDR2 FQGNSA were looked up in the germline V gene. This sample was included in a study of shared clonotypes between healthy human individuals (dated by TCRdb to 2019 to 2021). In the study overall: The cohort comprised a couple of women and a few men aged 18 to 49 years. Each donor's leukapheresis produced roughly between about 0.85 and 10 billion PBMCs. To increase sequencing depth and limit assay-specific biases, TCR repertoire library preparation and sequencing were carried out by different laboratories using diverse techniques. Blood TCR repertoires of roughly 5 healthy adults were deeply sequenced to estimate repertoire size and the extent of clonotype sharing between individuals. For each donor, three plates each were used for CD4 naive and CD4 memory, two plates were used for CD8 naive, and one plate was used for CD8 memory.

On the study overall, not on this receptor specifically: Incomplete sequencing was indicated by rarefaction of sorted-subset datasets, despite the large sequencing depth. When several donors were compared, the shared fraction of clonotypes was about 5.4% for naive CD4, approximately 3.5% for naive CD8, more than 2% for memory CD4, and roughly 0.43% for memory CD8. Naive subsets generally had larger estimated clonotype richness than memory subsets did. The small number of donors limited the genetic and exposure-history diversity represented. Higher generation probabilities were observed for clonotypes shared by all four sorted-subset donors than for non-shared clonotypes. Sampling was restricted to blood, and TCR repertoires in tissue are likely to differ from TCR repertoires in blood. Pairwise subsampling led to the expectation that sequencing depth would affect the degree of clonotype sharing among donors.

Using the deep immunoSEQ assay, TCR CDR3 regions were amplified from genomic DNA by multiplex PCR. Genomic DNA extracted from each cell subset was distributed evenly over all wells of several immunoSEQ 96-well plates, and each plate served as one replicate. Each replicate PCR for sorted subsets received roughly 200 ng genomic DNA, equal to tens of thousands of T cell genomes. Purified libraries were measured with a Qubit 3.0 fluorometer, size-checked on a Bioanalyzer 2100, and measured again with the KAPA Library Quantification kit. Every immunoSEQ 96-well plate was sequenced on a separate single-read 150-cycle Illumina NextSeq 550 flow cell. From the authors' description of their analysis: The immunoSEQ output contained only junctional sequences without quality scores, so filtering could not match that applied to full-length reads. To assign V/J genes and CDR3, sequences were annotated against IMGT germline references using PyIR, a Python wrapper for IgBLAST v1.9. Reads were removed for weak V/J assignments (E-value above 1e-6), missing CDR3, stop codons, out-of-frame junctions, or ambiguous translated residues. V3J clonotypes were defined as sequences sharing the same inferred V gene, J gene, and CDR3 amino acid sequence. Percentage overlap between repertoires was calculated by dividing the number of shared unique clonotypes by the size of the smaller repertoire. RTK rarefaction, the Chao1 estimator, and Recon v2.1 estimates of unobserved clonotypes were used to assess repertoire richness. OLGA was used to compute generation probabilities for all TCRbeta clonotypes that the gDNA method yielded from four donors. Entries here come from immuneACCESS through TCRdb and include only in-frame sequences with V and J called. Some clones fail to appear in such tables; in the studies checked, an unresolved V gene covers under half of the shortfall, and the cause of the remainder is unknown. That table supplies the V and J calls and clone size; D and trimming were determined from the DNA. Here the sample has 2,500,000 or so clones; approximately 93% occur a single time. The ten largest clones take up around 0.4% of the sample.

Sequencing was performed on naive CD4+ T cells from PBMCs. The cell subset or site label of this sample denotes: CD45RA+ positively selected. This chain joins TRBV7-2 to TRBJ2-2; no confident D gene assignment can be made. The sequence derives from a young man in good health. Some clones in this sample may be carry-over from other donors' samples. The DNA is TGTGCCAGCAGCCCCCCGGAACGGGTCCTCCCCGGGGAGCTGTTTTTT. This gives the protein CASSPPERVLPGELFF.